This entry lists 9 T cell receptor beta chains sequenced from one sample in a study of regulatory T cells in long-lasting Graves disease. Time point in this sample: newly diagnosed GD, antithyroid drugs for less than 3 months. Researchers made the TCR library from RNA that was extracted from PBMCs. According to the study, TCR beta libraries were built with iRepertoire HTBI primers and CDR3-region Arm-PCR. TCRdb processed the multiplex PCR reads anew with MiXCR; each CDR3 protein has one entry. This table holds about 540,000 distinct CDR3 sequences, roughly 12% found once. This sample also appeared in a second study, on T cells in Graves' hyperthyroidism and ophthalmopathy.

The sequencing here drew on peripheral blood mononuclear cells (PBMCs), taken at new diagnosis, from a patient treated with antithyroid drugs. These receptors all come from a man aged 30-40 years with Graves disease.

Ten or more counts support this clonotype. The chain links TRBV20-1 to TRBJ2-1; 10 nucleotides agree with TRBD2. The CDR3 length is 15 residues. Germline V gene lookup returns CDR1 DFQATT and CDR2 SNEGSKA (reference sequence). V lost 6 bases and J lost 3; bases outside the gene matches: 8. CDR3 coding DNA: TGCAGTGCATTTACTAGCGGGAAAGACTACAATGAGCAGTTCTTC. Amino acid sequence: CSAFTSGKDYNEQFF.

As regards this clonotype: This may be a read error: a much more frequent sequence differs by one nucleotide. The gene calls are TRBV25-1 and TRBJ2-1; D is unresolved. Germline V gives CDR1 MGHDK, CDR2 SYGVNS. The CDR3 is 13 residues long. With 5 bases removed from V and 10 bases from J, the gap between germline ends came to 15 bases. The DNA for the CDR3 is TGTGCCAGCAGTTTTACTTCTTCCTACGAGCAGTTCTTC. This sequence encodes CASSFTSSYEQFF.

The chain has TRBV15 and TRBJ2-3, with TRBD2 matching 8 bases. The CDR3 spans 14 residues. The germline gives CDR1 LNHNV, CDR2 YYDKDF (reference sequence). Trimming removed 2 bases from V and 9 bases from J; junction bases left unmatched: 7. DNA for the CDR3: TGTGCCACCAGCAGACCGGGACTAGAGGCGACGCAGTATTTT. Its protein is CATSRPGLEATQYF.

V is TRBV18 and J is TRBJ1-3; 7 bases line up with TRBD1. The CDR3 totals 13 residues. V was clipped by 6 bases and J by 5 bases; unmatched bases: 4. Germline V gene data show CDR1 as KGHSH and CDR2 as LQKENI. The CDR3 loop reads CASSQGQRNTIYF. CDR3 nucleotides: TGTGCCAGCTCGCAGGGACAGCGAAACACCATATATTTT.

This chain uses TRBV2 with TRBJ1-4, with a weak D call TRBD1 (5 bases). The germline V and J ends were trimmed by 6 bases and 6 bases, with 11 bases remaining between them. This CDR3 is 13 amino acids long. Germline V gives CDR1 SNHLY, CDR2 FYNNEI. The CDR3 region is CASSRDPDEKLFF. The CDR3 DNA sequence: TGTGCCAGCAGCAGGGATCCTGATGAAAAACTGTTTTTT.

Ten or more counts support this clonotype. The chain employs TRBV12-3 or TRBV12-4 and TRBJ1-5; 7 positions agree with TRBD1. With V trimmed by 7 bases and J by 6 bases, 9 bases remained unmatched. The CDR3 has 14 amino acids. DNA of the CDR3: TGTGCCAGCATAGAACAGGGGCAGGGTCAGCCCCAGCATTTT. Amino acids: CASIEQGQGQPQHF.

The chain combines TRBV29-1 with TRBJ1-3; D not certain. The CDR3 has 16 residues. CDR1 and CDR2 from the germline V gene are SQVTM and ANQGSEA. V was trimmed by 4 bases and J by 3 bases, leaving 19 bases between them. The DNA of the CDR3 is TGCAGCGTTGGGGGTCATGAGGGAGTGATTGGAAACACCATATATTTT. Translated: CSVGGHEGVIGNTIYF.

This clonotype has ten or more counts. This rearrangement joins TRBV7-9 to TRBJ1-1; no reliable D call. The V gene's germline CDR1 is SEHNR and CDR2 FQNEAQ (reference sequence). The CDR3 extends over 14 amino acids. Between the trimmed V and J ends, which lost 5 bases and 6 bases, there was a span of 16 bases. The CDR3 sequence: CASSPWTPVAEAFF. The CDR3 DNA sequence: TGTGCCAGCAGCCCCTGGACCCCCGTCGCTGAAGCTTTCTTT. The full variable domain, rest sourced from reference TRBV7-9 and TRBJ1-1, is DTGVSQNPRHKITKRGQNVTFRCDPISEHNRLYWYRQTLGQGPEFLTYFQNEAQLEKSRLLSDRFSAERPKGSFSTLEIQRTEQGDSAMYLCASSPWTPVAEAFFGQGTRLTVV.

This clonotype occurred a few times. This chain connects TRBV18 to TRBJ1-6; TRBD1 is a possible D gene (5 bases). This CDR3 comprises 16 residues. Between the trimmed V and J ends, which lost 2 bases and 3 bases, there was a span of 11 bases. Germline-derived CDR1 and CDR2 are KGHSH and LQKENI. CDR3 nucleotide sequence: TGTGCCAGCTCACCAAGACAGTCGCGCTATAATTCACCCCTCCACTTT. This translates into CASSPRQSRYNSPLHF.